One and the same sample provided the 22 T cell receptor beta chains below, sequenced in a study of blood T cell repertoires in COVID-19. Assay used: immunoSEQ multiplex PCR; TCRdb lists only in-frame clones, some missing. The table lists 350,000 to 500,000 clones, about 88% of them singletons. Source material: PBMCs or T cells enriched from blood (not recorded which). The receptors originated from a woman younger than 30 who had been exposed to COVID-19.

The chain is built from TRBV5-6 and TRBJ1-6; TRBD1 matches 7 bases. This CDR3 has 13 residues. Germline V gene sequence: CDR1 SGHDT, CDR2 YYEEEE. Trimming at V came to 2 bases and at J to 9 bases, leaving 2 bases not matched to a gene. Written as DNA, the CDR3 is TGTGCCAGCAGCTTCAACAGGGGTTCACCCCTCCACTTT. Protein product: CASSFNRGSPLHF.

V is TRBV5-1 and J is TRBJ2-1; the match to TRBD2 covers 12 bases. Germline trimming cut 4 bases from V and 6 bases from J; bases unmatched to any gene: 5. Germline CDR1 reads SGHRS; CDR2 reads YFSETQ. This CDR3 region has 15 residues. CDR3 amino acids: CASSGLTSGSNEQFF. Written as DNA, the CDR3 is TGCGCCAGCAGCGGACTGACTAGCGGGAGCAATGAGCAGTTCTTC.

This clone was observed a handful of times. The gene calls are TRBV5-1 and TRBJ1-2, with 9 nucleotides matching TRBD1. Germline V gene lookup returns CDR1 SGHRS and CDR2 YFSETQ. There are 14 residues in the CDR3. Unmatched junction bases numbered 6, after V lost 2 bases and J lost 7 bases. The CDR3 is CASSFTGGAGGYTF. In DNA, the CDR3 is TGCGCCAGCAGCTTTACAGGGGGCGCGGGTGGCTACACCTTC.

This clone was observed once. The genes are TRBV30 and TRBJ1-1; D not certain. The V gene lost 0 bases and the J gene lost 5 bases, with 16 bases spanning the gap. CDR1 GTSNPN and CDR2 SVGIG come from the germline V gene (reference sequence). This CDR3 comprises 15 residues. The CDR3 loop is CAWSVGSGEGTEAFF. CDR3 in DNA: TGTGCCTGGAGTGTAGGGTCGGGTGAGGGAACTGAAGCTTTCTTT. The full variable domain, in which reference TRBV30 and TRBJ1-1 provide the parts outside the CDR3, is SQTIHQWPATLVQPVGSPLSLECTVEGTSNPNLYWYRQAAGRGLQLLFYSVGIGQISSEVPQNLSASRPQDRQFILSSKKLLLSDSGFYLCAWSVGSGEGTEAFFGQGTRLTVV.

Concerning this clone: Other DNA sequences in the sample encode the same CDR3. The J gene is TRBJ2-7, the V gene TRBV7-9; D gene uncertain. Germline CDR1 is SEHNR and CDR2 is FQNEAQ (reference sequence). The CDR3 has 11 amino acids. V was shortened by 2 bases and J by 6 bases, with 5 bases between the two germline ends. This CDR3 reads CASSLSGEQYF. For the CDR3, the DNA is TGTGCCAGCAGCTTATCAGGCGAGCAGTACTTC.

The chain links TRBV2 to TRBJ1-5, with D possibly being TRBD1 (6 bases). V was shortened by 6 bases and J by 0 bases, with 12 bases between the two germline ends. The germline V gene encodes CDR1 SNHLY and CDR2 FYNNEI. This CDR3 has 15 residues. The CDR3 bases are TGTGCCAGCAGCAGACAGGATAATAGCAATCAGCCCCAGCATTTT. This gives the protein CASSRQDNSNQPQHF.

The table lists this clone with a count of one. The chain has TRBV5-6 and TRBJ2-7; 8 positions match TRBD2. This CDR3 is built from 14 residues. Germline CDR1 is SGHDT and CDR2 is YYEEEE. V lost 4 bases, J lost 0 bases, and 3 bases stayed unmatched. The CDR3 coding sequence is TGTGCCAGCAGCCACGGACTAGCCTCCTACGAGCAGTACTTC. Its protein is CASSHGLASYEQYF.

This chain connects TRBV4-1 to TRBJ2-1; TRBD2 agrees at 8 bases. The germline gives CDR1 MGHRA, CDR2 YSYEKL. The CDR3 consists of 15 residues. After removal of 4 bases from V and 4 bases from J, the junction contained 6 bases not matched to a gene. This CDR3 reads CASSPLGGVYNEQFF. DNA of the CDR3: TGCGCCAGCAGCCCTCTCGGGGGGGTTTACAATGAGCAGTTCTTC.

This rearrangement joins TRBV27 to TRBJ2-5; 10 bases fit TRBD2. With 2 bases clipped from V and 4 bases from J, the junction kept 10 bases outside the gene matches. The germline gives CDR1 MNHEY, CDR2 SMNVEV (reference sequence). This CDR3 has 17 amino acids. In DNA, the CDR3 is TGTGCCAGCAGTTTAGCCTATGGAGCGGGAGGGCCAGAGACCCAGTACTTC. Translated, it gives CASSLAYGAGGPETQYF.

The chain employs TRBV6-4 and TRBJ1-6; D is unresolved. Germline V gene sequence: CDR1 MRHNA, CDR2 SNTAGT. The CDR3 length is 14 residues. Trimming took off 3 bases at V and 10 bases at J, with 13 bases between the two ends. DNA of the CDR3: TGTGCCAGCAGTGAAGTCCAAACGGGGTCACCCCTCCACTTT. This gives the protein CASSEVQTGSPLHF.

This clone turned up a few times. V and J are TRBV5-8 and TRBJ1-3, with 7 bases fitting TRBD1. Germline CDR1 and CDR2: SGHTS and YDEGEE. Losses at the gene ends were 1 base for V and 0 bases for J; bases not matched to a gene: 7. The CDR3 is 17 residues long. CDR3 nucleotides: TGTGCCAGCAGCTTGTATGGGACAGCGACCTCTGGAAACACCATATATTTT. Translated: CASSLYGTATSGNTIYF.

This clone was detected a few times. The chain couples TRBV28 to TRBJ2-1, with D perhaps TRBD1 (6 bases). Trimming left V 4 bases short and J 3 bases short, with 7 bases between. The CDR3 consists of 13 residues. The germline CDR1 and CDR2 sequences are MDHEN and SYDVKM. CDR3 DNA sequence: TGTGCCAGCAGTTCGGACAGCTACAATGAGCAGTTCTTC. Translating gives CASSSDSYNEQFF.

CDR3 in DNA: TGTGCCACCAGGGACTTTGCCACCGGGGAGCTGTTTTTT. Amino acids: CATRDFATGELFF. This chain joins TRBV24-1 and TRBJ2-2; the D gene is possibly TRBD2 (5 bases). Trimming cost V 7 bases and J 4 bases, with 9 bases left between them. Germline CDR1 KGHDR, CDR2 SFDVKD. The CDR3 consists of 13 residues.

This rearrangement joins TRBV7-2 to TRBJ2-1; D is possibly TRBD2 (5 bases). V dropped 0 bases and J dropped 0 bases, with 12 bases sitting between them. The germline gives CDR1 SGHTA, CDR2 FQGNSA. The CDR3 runs 17 residues. The CDR3 reads CASSLAYSSASYNEQFF. In DNA form, the CDR3 reads TGTGCCAGCAGCTTAGCGTATAGTAGCGCCTCCTACAATGAGCAGTTCTTC.

The chain recombines TRBV10-3 with TRBJ1-3; D is unclear. Per the germline V gene, CDR1 is ENHRY and CDR2 is SYGVKD. Trimming stripped 4 bases from V and 6 bases from J, with 13 bases between. The CDR3 consists of 14 residues. The CDR3 here is CAISGSRPENTIYF. CDR3 in DNA: TGTGCCATCAGTGGGTCCAGGCCTGAAAACACCATATATTTT.

This clone is a singleton in its sample. The J gene is TRBJ1-2, the V gene TRBV6-5; 8 nucleotides align to TRBD1. Germline V lookup: CDR1 MNHEY, CDR2 SVGAGI. Trimming at V came to 0 bases and at J to 8 bases, leaving 5 bases not matched to a gene. This CDR3 has 14 amino acids. In DNA, the CDR3 is TGTGCCAGCAGTTACTCGTCAGGGGGCAGAGGCTACACCTTC. Protein: CASSYSSGGRGYTF.

The chain uses TRBV6-1 and TRBJ2-2; 13 bases fit TRBD2. V lost 4 bases to trimming and J lost 2 bases; unmatched junction nucleotides: 1. Germline loops: CDR1 MNHNS, CDR2 SASEGT. The CDR3 extends over 16 amino acids. The CDR3 DNA follows: TGTGCCAGCAGTGCGGGACTAGCGGGAAACACCGGGGAGCTGTTTTTT. It codes for CASSAGLAGNTGELFF.

The rearrangement links TRBV27 to TRBJ2-7, with D unclear. The V end lost 2 bases, the J end lost 5 bases, and 16 bases lay between the germline ends. The germline V gene encodes CDR1 MNHEY and CDR2 SMNVEV (reference sequence). This CDR3 comprises 15 residues. The CDR3 DNA follows: TGTGCCAGCAGTTTAACTTACGTCCTACTGAACGAGCAGTACTTC. Translation gives CASSLTYVLLNEQYF.

This clone has a handful of counts. The chain uses TRBV3-1 (or the pseudogene TRBV3-2) and TRBJ2-7; 9 bases fit TRBD2. CDR3 length: 16 residues. The J segment lost 2 bases and the V segment lost 8 bases, leaving 13 bases of the junction unmatched. Germline V gives CDR1 LGHDT, CDR2 YNNKEL (reference sequence). The CDR3 DNA sequence: TGTGCCAGCGAGAACGGGCAGCGGGGGGTAACCTACGAGCAGTACTTC. Amino acids: CASENGQRGVTYEQYF.

This chain joins TRBV7-9 and TRBJ2-1; D perhaps matches TRBD1 (5 bases). V was cut by 5 bases and J by 0 bases, with 14 bases left in between. Looked up from germline, CDR1 is SEHNR and CDR2 is FQNEAQ (reference sequence). This CDR3 has 16 amino acids. CDR3 loop: CASSKGYRGSYNEQFF. The CDR3, as DNA: TGTGCCAGCAGCAAGGGGTATAGGGGCTCCTACAATGAGCAGTTCTTC.

The rearrangement joins TRBV10-1 to TRBJ2-3; 13 nucleotides agree with TRBD2. V shed 1 base and J 0 bases; nucleotides not matched to a gene: 22. CDR1 and CDR2 from the germline V gene are WNHNN and SYGVQD (reference sequence). The CDR3 has 24 amino acids. Here the CDR3 DNA reads TGCGCCAGCAGTGAGTTTGATGGGGGGCCAATAGGGACTAGCGGGGTTCTTAGCACAGATACGCAGTATTTT. This translates into CASSEFDGGPIGTSGVLSTDTQYF.

This rearrangement joins TRBV7-9 to TRBJ1-2, with 9 bases identical to TRBD1. The CDR3 runs to 15 residues. The ends lost 6 bases at V and 5 bases at J; junction bases unmatched: 10. Germline loops: CDR1 SEHNR, CDR2 FQNEAQ (reference sequence). CDR3 DNA sequence: TGTGCCAGCAGTAAGGCGGACAGGGGAGGGTATGGCTACACCTTC. Its translation is CASSKADRGGYGYTF.